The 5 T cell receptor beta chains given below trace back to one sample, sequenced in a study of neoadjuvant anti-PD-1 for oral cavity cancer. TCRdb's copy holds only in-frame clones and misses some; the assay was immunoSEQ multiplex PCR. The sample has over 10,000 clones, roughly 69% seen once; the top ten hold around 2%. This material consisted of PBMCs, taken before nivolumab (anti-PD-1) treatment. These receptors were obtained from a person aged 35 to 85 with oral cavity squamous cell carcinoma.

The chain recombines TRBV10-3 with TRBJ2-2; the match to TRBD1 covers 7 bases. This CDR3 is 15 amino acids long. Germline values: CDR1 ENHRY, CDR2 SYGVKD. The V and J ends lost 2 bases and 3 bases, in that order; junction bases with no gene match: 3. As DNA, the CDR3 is TGTGCCATCAGTGAGGAGACAGGGTACACCGGGGAGCTGTTTTTT. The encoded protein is CAISEETGYTGELFF.

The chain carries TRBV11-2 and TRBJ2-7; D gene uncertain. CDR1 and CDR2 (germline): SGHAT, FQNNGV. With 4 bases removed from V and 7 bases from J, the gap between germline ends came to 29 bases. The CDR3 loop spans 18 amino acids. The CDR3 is CASSSFQLKDGPTSEQYF. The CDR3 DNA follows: TGTGCCAGCAGCTCATTCCAACTAAAGGACGGACCTACGTCTGAGCAGTACTTC.

CDR3 sequence reads: CASRPGTVVYEQYF. For the CDR3, the DNA is TGTGCCAGCAGACCCGGGACAGTCGTCTACGAGCAGTACTTC. The chain combines TRBV6-5 with TRBJ2-7; 7 nucleotides agree with TRBD1. V was clipped by 6 bases and J by 3 bases; unmatched bases: 8. CDR1 MNHEY and CDR2 SVGAGI come from the germline V gene. The CDR3 contains 14 residues.

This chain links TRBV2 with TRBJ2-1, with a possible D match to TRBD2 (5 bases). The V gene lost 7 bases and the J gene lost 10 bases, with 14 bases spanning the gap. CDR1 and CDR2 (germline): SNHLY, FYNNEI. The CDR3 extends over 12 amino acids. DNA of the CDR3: TGTGCCAGCACTAGCAACTTGGTAGAGCAGTTCTTC. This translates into CASTSNLVEQFF.

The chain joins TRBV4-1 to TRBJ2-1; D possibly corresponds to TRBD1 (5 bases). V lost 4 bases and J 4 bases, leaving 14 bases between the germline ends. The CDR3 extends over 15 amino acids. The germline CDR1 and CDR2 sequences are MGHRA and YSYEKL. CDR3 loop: CASSPLGRAYNEQFF. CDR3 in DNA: TGCGCCAGCAGCCCCCTGGGCAGGGCGTACAATGAGCAGTTCTTC.